This T cell receptor beta chain came from a study of neurological immune-mediated disorders. General study points: Among expanded clones, no CDR3 amino acid sequences were shared across subjects, a pattern suggesting private repertoires in all groups. The repertoires of 18 of 34 multiple sclerosis patients fell into one related-CDR3 cluster (a possible signature) under phylogenetic grouping.

TCRdb re-derived calls from the 5' RACE reads in MiXCR, one entry per CDR3 protein. The table has 35,000 or so distinct CDR3 sequences, about 3.2% seen once. The table lists this clonotype with many counts. Its antigen is unidentified. Noted time point: longitudinal time-point 1 (baseline). The TCR was taken from a woman in her sixties with multiple sclerosis. The specimen was PBMCs.

The CDR3: CASSPSTGFSGNTIYF. CDR3 nucleotide sequence: TGTGCCAGCTCACCGTCGACCGGCTTTTCTGGAAACACCATATATTTT. V and J are TRBV18 and TRBJ1-3, with D unresolved. The length of the CDR3 is 16 residues. Germline V CDR1 and CDR2: KGHSH, LQKENI. The germline V and J ends were trimmed by 3 bases and 1 base, with 13 bases remaining between them.